The 30 T cell receptor beta chains in this list originate from one sample, sequenced in a study of cytomegalovirus exposure and HLA in healthy donors. The study ran its PCR with 60 Vbeta and 13 Jbeta primers. This table comes from immunoSEQ multiplex PCR, and its TCRdb copy is limited to in-frame clones, with some not included. The sample records under 150,000 clones, around 84% being singletons. Sequencing input: PBMCs. Source of these receptors: a man aged 50 or older in good health and CMV-seronegative.

The chain is built from TRBV21-1 and TRBJ2-5; TRBD1 reflects the table's D call only, with no check against the DNA. TRBV21-1 is shown as a pseudogene. The CDR3 contains 14 residues. The CDR3 here is CASSPDRVQETQYF. For the CDR3, the DNA is TGTGCCAGCAGCCCGGACAGGGTCCAAGAGACCCAGTACTTC.

This clone was counted between two and nine times. The chain has TRBV11-3 and TRBJ1-1; perhaps TRBD1 as D (5 bases). The CDR3 spans 15 residues. Germline lookup yields CDR1 SGHNT and CDR2 YENEEA. The V end was cut by 1 base, the J end by 4 bases, with 13 bases between. The chain's CDR3 is CASSLVAGTGTEAFF. CDR3 nucleotide sequence: TGTGCCAGCAGCTTAGTGGCGGGGACCGGCACTGAAGCTTTCTTT.

The V gene is TRBV5-4, the J gene TRBJ1-1, with D uncertain. In germline, CDR1 is SGHNT, CDR2 YYREEE (reference sequence). The CDR3 consists of 15 residues. Deletions cut 4 bases from V and 4 bases from J, with 17 bases between. The CDR3, as DNA: TGTGCCAGCAGCGCCTCTCCGGGGTTGGGCACTGAAGCTTTCTTT. This codes for CASSASPGLGTEAFF.

This clone was picked up a small number of times. The genes are TRBV19 and TRBJ2-3; 15 positions agree with TRBD2. This CDR3 comprises 17 residues. Trimming cost V 7 bases and J 5 bases; bases outside gene matches: 10. CDR1 and CDR2 (germline): LNHDA, SQIVND (reference sequence). The CDR3 nucleotides are TGTGCCAGTACTAGACCCGGGACTAGCGGGGGGCAAGATACGCAGTATTTT. Residues: CASTRPGTSGGQDTQYF. The complete variable domain, with remaining parts taken from reference TRBV19 and TRBJ2-3, reads DGGITQSPKYLFRKEGQNVTLSCEQNLNHDAMYWYRQDPGQGLRLIYYSQIVNDFQKGDIAEGYSVSREKKESFPLTVTSAQKNPTAFYLCASTRPGTSGGQDTQYFGPGTRLTVL.

The V call is TRBV5-4, the J call TRBJ1-3; D is unresolved. CDR1 SGHNT and CDR2 YYREEE come from the germline V gene (reference sequence). The CDR3 is made up of 13 amino acids. The V gene lost 5 bases and the J gene lost 0 bases, with 6 bases spanning the gap. The CDR3 spells CASRAFSGNTIYF. For the CDR3, the DNA is TGTGCCAGCAGGGCATTCTCTGGAAACACCATATATTTT.

The rearrangement uses TRBV5-1 and TRBJ2-5; 9 bases are a match to TRBD1. Germline V gene sequence: CDR1 SGHRS, CDR2 YFSETQ. The CDR3 extends over 14 amino acids. V dropped 4 bases and J dropped 4; count of bases not matched to a gene: 5. CDR3 region: CASSVGQGPETQYF. The CDR3, as DNA: TGCGCCAGCAGCGTAGGACAGGGGCCAGAGACCCAGTACTTC. Drawing the rest from reference TRBV5-1 and TRBJ2-5, the complete variable domain is KAGVTQTPRYLIKTRGQQVTLSCSPISGHRSVSWYQQTPGQGLQFLFEYFSETQRNKGNFPGRFSGRQFSNSRSEMNVSTLELGDSALYLCASSVGQGPETQYFGPGTRLLVL.

In this sample, this clone turned up a few times. The chain employs TRBV6-5 and TRBJ2-4; a weak D match, TRBD2 (6 bases). CDR3 length equals 13 residues. Deletions cut 8 bases from V and 1 base from J, with 9 bases between. Germline assignment: CDR1 MNHEY and CDR2 SVGAGI. The CDR3 reads CASRGGAKNIQYF. The CDR3 nucleotides read TGTGCCAGCCGGGGAGGTGCCAAAAACATTCAGTACTTC.

This clone was seen only once. The V gene is TRBV2, the J gene TRBJ1-1; 8 nucleotides agree with TRBD1. Germline-derived CDR1 and CDR2 are SNHLY and FYNNEI. This CDR3 has 17 amino acids. The J segment lost 3 bases and the V segment lost 4 bases, leaving 13 bases of the junction unmatched. CDR3 coding DNA: TGTGCCAGCAGTGTTAGAGGACAGGGAATCCGGGACACTGAAGCTTTCTTT. As protein: CASSVRGQGIRDTEAFF.

This clone is a singleton in its sample. This rearrangement joins TRBV5-1 to TRBJ1-2, with no clear D. Trimming took off 2 bases at V and 2 bases at J, with 10 bases between the two ends. The germline V gene encodes CDR1 SGHRS and CDR2 YFSETQ. This CDR3 has 14 residues. CDR3 sequence: CASSFQEGNYGYTF. In DNA form, the CDR3 reads TGCGCCAGCAGCTTCCAGGAGGGAAACTATGGCTACACCTTC.

The chain has TRBV6-5 and TRBJ2-7; the match to TRBD2 covers 8 bases. V shed 6 bases, J shed 3 bases, and the junction held 4 bases outside the gene matches. This CDR3 has 13 amino acids. CDR1 MNHEY and CDR2 SVGAGI come from the germline V gene. The CDR3 DNA follows: TGTGCCAGCAGCCCCGGGGGGGTCTACGAGCAGTACTTC. The encoded protein is CASSPGGVYEQYF.

The chain combines TRBV28 with TRBJ2-5, with 11 bases matching TRBD2. Germline assignment: CDR1 MDHEN and CDR2 SYDVKM. The CDR3 is 14 amino acids. Trimming at V came to 3 bases and at J to 4 bases, leaving 1 base not matched to a gene. The CDR3 DNA follows: TGTGCCAGCAGTTTTAGCGGGAGGGCAGAGACCCAGTACTTC. As protein: CASSFSGRAETQYF.

This chain uses TRBV28 with TRBJ1-5, with TRBD1 as a possible D gene (5 bases). CDR1 is MDHEN and CDR2 is SYDVKM in the germline V gene. The germline V and J ends were trimmed by 3 bases and 6 bases, with 15 bases remaining between them. There are 15 residues in the CDR3. This chain's CDR3 is CASSLPQGRSQPQHF. CDR3 coding DNA: TGTGCCAGCAGTTTGCCGCAGGGTAGGAGTCAGCCCCAGCATTTT.

In its sample, this clone was seen once. The chain recombines TRBV6-5 with TRBJ1-3, with D perhaps matching TRBD1 (5 bases). From germline, CDR1 is MNHEY and CDR2 SVGAGI. The CDR3 runs 12 residues. The germline V and J ends were trimmed by 5 bases and 7 bases, with 9 bases remaining between them. CDR3 loop: CASSDRLNTIYF. The CDR3 bases are TGTGCCAGCAGTGACAGACTCAACACCATATATTTT.

The genes are TRBV7-2 and TRBJ1-1, with D possibly matching TRBD1 (5 bases). This CDR3 region has 13 residues. Deletions cut 4 bases from V and 1 base from J, with 7 bases between. CDR1 and CDR2 from the germline V gene are SGHTA and FQGNSA. CDR3 amino acids: CASSWGGNTEAFF. CDR3 DNA: TGTGCCAGCAGCTGGGGGGGGAACACTGAAGCTTTCTTT.

The V call is TRBV10-3, the J call TRBJ1-5; weak D call: TRBD1 (6 bases). The CDR3 runs to 16 residues. Germline V gene data show CDR1 as ENHRY and CDR2 as SYGVKD. Trimming left V 3 bases short and J 0 bases short, with 12 bases between. The CDR3 loop is CAISDPDRFSNQPQHF. Written as DNA, the CDR3 is TGTGCCATCAGTGACCCCGACAGGTTTAGCAATCAGCCCCAGCATTTT.

V and J are TRBV28 and TRBJ2-2, with 12 bases fitting TRBD1. The CDR3 runs to 14 residues. V lost 8 bases to trimming and J lost 6 bases; unmatched junction nucleotides: 4. Germline V gene data show CDR1 as MDHEN and CDR2 as SYDVKM. In DNA, the CDR3 is TGTGCCAGCGGCGGGACAGGGGGCTCCGGGGAGCTGTTTTTT. Its translation is CASGGTGGSGELFF.

This clone was counted a single time. The chain uses TRBV5-8 and TRBJ1-1; no reliable D call. Germline lookup yields CDR1 SGHTS and CDR2 YDEGEE. The CDR3 has 15 amino acids. Trimming took off 3 bases at V and 4 bases at J, with 16 bases between the two ends. CDR3 protein: CASSSRGRMGTEAFF. CDR3 nucleotide sequence: TGTGCCAGCAGCTCCCGAGGAAGGATGGGCACTGAAGCTTTCTTT. Full variable domain (missing parts from reference TRBV5-8 and TRBJ1-1): EAGVTQSPTHLIKTRGQQATLRCSPISGHTSVYWYQQALGLGLQFLLWYDEGEERNRGNFPPRFSGRQFPNYSSELNVNALELEDSALYLCASSSRGRMGTEAFFGQGTRLTVV.

J is TRBJ1-1 and V is TRBV18; D not certain. The length of the CDR3 is 17 residues. Looked up from germline, CDR1 is KGHSH and CDR2 is LQKENI. V was clipped by 2 bases and J by 3 bases, with 19 bases between them. Written as DNA, the CDR3 is TGTGCCAGCTCACCATACTCGGGAAGAGGGCGGGACACTGAAGCTTTCTTT. It specifies CASSPYSGRGRDTEAFF.

The chain uses TRBV5-6 and TRBJ2-1, with 13 bases fitting TRBD2. Germline trimming cut 4 bases from V and 12 bases from J; bases unmatched to any gene: 10. CDR1 and CDR2 from the germline V gene are SGHDT and YYEEEE. CDR3 length equals 15 residues. CDR3 bases: TGTGCCAGCAGCAAGAGAACTAGCGGGGGGGGTCCGCAGTTCTTC. Protein sequence: CASSKRTSGGGPQFF.

This clone has a handful of counts. The chain links TRBV13 to TRBJ1-1; TRBD1 matches 10 bases. CDR1 and CDR2 from the germline V gene are PRHDT and FYEKMQ (reference sequence). The CDR3 is made up of 14 amino acids. Trimming removed 5 bases from V and 5 bases from J; junction bases left unmatched: 5. The CDR3 DNA reads TGTGCCAGCAGCGCCAGGACAGGGGGGACTGAAGCTTTCTTT. It specifies CASSARTGGTEAFF.

This chain's CDR3 is CASSIVIDFRFRAGELFF. CDR3 coding DNA: TGTGCCAGTAGTATAGTCATCGACTTCCGTTTCAGAGCCGGGGAGCTGTTTTTT. The chain combines TRBV19 with TRBJ2-2; D is ambiguous. Germline V gene lookup returns CDR1 LNHDA and CDR2 SQIVND (reference sequence). This CDR3 comprises 18 residues. The V and J ends lost 1 base and 6 bases respectively, with 21 bases between them.

The CDR3 bases are TGTGCCAGCAGCGTTGACAGGGCGGGCGAGCAGTACTTC. Its protein is CASSVDRAGEQYF. The chain links TRBV5-4 to TRBJ2-7, with 7 bases that match TRBD1. The CDR3 consists of 13 residues. Germline V gene sequence: CDR1 SGHNT, CDR2 YYREEE (reference sequence). Trimming removed 4 bases from V and 6 bases from J; junction bases left unmatched: 7.

The rearrangement links TRBV6-4 to TRBJ1-3; D not certain. CDR1 and CDR2 from the germline V gene are MRHNA and SNTAGT. Trimming pared 7 bases from V and 0 bases from J, leaving 13 bases between. The CDR3 runs to 15 residues. Here the CDR3 reads CASKIDSSSGNTIYF. CDR3 coding DNA: TGTGCCAGCAAAATAGACTCCAGCTCTGGAAACACCATATATTTT.

This rearrangement joins TRBV9 to TRBJ2-5, with 7 bases matching TRBD2. This CDR3 contains 15 residues. The V segment lost 4 bases and the J segment 5 bases; nucleotides outside the gene matches: 11. Germline CDR1 reads SGDLS; CDR2 reads YYNGEE. The CDR3 DNA is TGTGCCAGCAGCCCTTGGGGGGGACGTGAGGAGACCCAGTACTTC. This gives the protein CASSPWGGREETQYF.

The J gene is TRBJ2-5, the V gene TRBV27, with D tentatively TRBD1 (5 bases). Deletions cut 1 base from V and 7 bases from J, with 10 bases between. Germline assignment: CDR1 MNHEY and CDR2 SMNVEV (reference sequence). The CDR3 sequence is 13 residues long. CDR3 in amino acids: CASSLLGTGTQYF. The DNA for the CDR3 is TGTGCCAGCAGTTTATTGGGAACAGGGACCCAGTACTTC.

This clone was observed a few times. CDR3 sequence: CASSAGRTEAFF. In DNA form, the CDR3 reads TGCGCCAGCAGCGCGGGGAGGACTGAAGCTTTCTTT. The chain recombines TRBV5-1 with TRBJ1-1, with unresolved D. V shed 4 bases and J shed 5 bases, with 9 bases lying between them. This CDR3 contains 12 residues. Germline values: CDR1 SGHRS, CDR2 YFSETQ.

The rearrangement uses TRBV7-2 and TRBJ2-5; D might be TRBD2 (5 bases). This CDR3 is built from 17 residues. V dropped 4 bases and J dropped 5 bases, with 23 bases sitting between them. CDR1 is SGHTA, CDR2 FQGNSA, per germline. The CDR3 region is CASSSSALARSGETQYF. The CDR3 DNA sequence: TGTGCCAGCAGCTCCTCGGCTCTAGCTAGGAGTGGTGAGACCCAGTACTTC.

This sequence joins TRBV9 and TRBJ2-2, with TRBD2 matching over 14 bases. Per germline, CDR1 SGDLS and CDR2 YYNGEE. The CDR3 contains 18 residues. The junction had 13 bases not matched to a gene; V was cut back by 7 bases and J by 5 bases. Here the CDR3 DNA reads TGTGCCAGCCAGGGACTAGCGGGAGCTGCGGGGATTACCGGGGAGCTGTTTTTT. Its protein product is CASQGLAGAAGITGELFF.

This clone has just a few counts. One end of the junction varies from germline; a read error may be responsible. The rearrangement uses TRBV29-1 and TRBJ1-2, with 8 bases lining up with TRBD1. The CDR3 sequence is 13 residues long. Germline loops: CDR1 SQVTM, CDR2 ANQGSEA. The CDR3 here is CSVEDRGNYGYTF. The CDR3 region has the DNA TGCAGCGTGGAAGACAGGGGTAACTATGGCTACACCTTC.

This chain uses TRBV4-2 with TRBJ2-5; maybe TRBD1 (6 bases). There are 15 residues in the CDR3. The V and J ends lost 4 bases and 11 bases respectively, with 23 bases between them. Germline V gives CDR1 LGHNA, CDR2 YNFKEQ. The CDR3 region is CASSPRQDPTREQYF. As DNA, the CDR3 is TGTGCCAGCAGCCCACGACAGGACCCCACGAGGGAGCAGTACTTC.